This T cell receptor beta chain was sequenced for a study of technical replicates of blood from a few donors. Germline V gene data show CDR1 as SGHNT and CDR2 as YYREEE (reference sequence). The V end was cut by 2 bases, the J end by 2 bases, with 13 bases between. This CDR3 has 15 residues. Clones were read by immunoSEQ multiplex PCR, and TCRdb kept only the in-frame ones, dropping some. Among roughly 80,000 clones listed, around 89% were seen once. This receptor was identified in a human donor in good health. The genes are TRBV5-4 and TRBJ2-5, with a weak D call TRBD2 (6 bases). The specimen was T cells isolated from PBMCs. CDR3 loop: CASSFSGGVQETQYF. CDR3 bases: TGTGCCAGCAGCTTTAGCGGAGGGGTACAAGAGACCCAGTACTTC.